The present entry profiles one TCR beta chain with its context. The method was immunoSEQ multiplex PCR; TCRdb's version includes in-frame clones alone and lacks a portion of them. The profile shows under 20,000 clones, around four fifths of them singletons. This sample is drawn from a study of sequential checkpoint blockade in melanoma. Looking at the study overall: After both sequences, patients received maintenance nivolumab.

The treatment here: randomized to nivolumab then ipilimumab (arm A) or the reverse (arm B). From thawed PBMCs, live CD3+CD8+ cells negative for CD19 and CD56 were sorted. Germline loops: CDR1 LNHDA, CDR2 SQIVND (reference sequence). This CDR3 is built from 14 residues. The germline V and J ends were trimmed by 4 bases and 0 bases, with 10 bases remaining between them. The sample consisted of CD8+ T cells sorted from blood (inferred from file names), taken from a patient given nivolumab and ipilimumab in sequence. The chain recombines TRBV19 with TRBJ2-7; D gene ambiguous. The receptor's source is a human donor with melanoma. The CDR3 spells CASSTELSSYEQYF. The CDR3 nucleotides read TGTGCCAGTAGTACGGAGCTTAGCTCCTACGAGCAGTACTTC. The full variable domain, in which reference TRBV19 and TRBJ2-7 provide the parts outside the CDR3, is DGGITQSPKYLFRKEGQNVTLSCEQNLNHDAMYWYRQDPGQGLRLIYYSQIVNDFQKGDIAEGYSVSREKKESFPLTVTSAQKNPTAFYLCASSTELSSYEQYFGPGTRLTVT.